A single sample is the source of the 14 T cell receptor beta chains below, sequenced in a study of neoadjuvant anti-PD-1 for oral cavity cancer. The protocol was immunoSEQ multiplex PCR, while the TCRdb copy is restricted to in-frame clones and leaves out a portion. The table lists 10,000 to 11,000 clones, 45% to 60% of them singletons. The sequenced sample was tumor tissue, obtained before nivolumab (anti-PD-1) treatment. The receptors come from a person aged 35 to 85 with oral cavity squamous cell carcinoma.

V is TRBV30 and J is TRBJ1-6, with D uncertain. The V end lost 2 bases, the J end lost 9 bases, and 11 bases lay between the germline ends. This CDR3 contains 13 residues. Germline V gene data show CDR1 as GTSNPN and CDR2 as SVGIG (reference sequence). CDR3 sequence (DNA): TGTGCCTGGAGTAAGCTGTCGAGTTCACCCCTCCACTTT. Its protein product is CAWSKLSSSPLHF.

This chain links TRBV7-2 with TRBJ2-5; 8 positions agree with TRBD2. V trimming: 5 bases; J trimming: 6 bases; junction bases outside the gene matches: 14. The CDR3 is 16 residues long. Looked up from germline, CDR1 is SGHTA and CDR2 is FQGNSA. The CDR3 bases are TGTGCCAGCAGCCCTCGGGTTAGCGGGAACACTAAGACCCAGTACTTC. This gives the protein CASSPRVSGNTKTQYF.

This clone came up a few times. The chain uses TRBV20-1 and TRBJ2-5; D is uncertain. The V end was cut by 1 base, the J end by 2 bases, with 2 bases between. The CDR3 has 11 amino acids. In germline, CDR1 is DFQATT, CDR2 SNEGSKA (reference sequence). The CDR3 spells CSARVQETQYF. In nucleotides, the CDR3 is TGCAGTGCTAGAGTTCAAGAGACCCAGTACTTC.

This clone was observed a few times. The rearrangement links TRBV14 to TRBJ1-6, with D possibly TRBD1 on 5 matching bases. The CDR3 is 14 amino acids. The V end was cut by 3 bases, the J end by 7 bases, with 10 bases between. The germline V gene encodes CDR1 SGHDN and CDR2 FVKESK. The CDR3 nucleotides read TGTGCCAGCAGCCACGACAGCATCAATTCACCCCTCCACTTT. It encodes CASSHDSINSPLHF.

J is TRBJ1-3 and V is TRBV10-3; D gene uncertain. The germline V gene encodes CDR1 ENHRY and CDR2 SYGVKD. V shed 0 bases and J shed 3 bases, with 15 bases lying between them. There are 17 residues in the CDR3. The CDR3 nucleotides are TGTGCCATCAGTGAGTCCCACCTTAGGAACAGTGGAAACACCATATATTTT. This encodes CAISESHLRNSGNTIYF.

By sample share, this clone is medium-sized. The rearrangement joins TRBV7-9 to TRBJ1-1, with TRBD1 as a possible D gene (5 bases). V was cut by 4 bases and J by 5 bases, with 14 bases left in between. The CDR3 has 14 residues. The V gene's germline CDR1 is SEHNR and CDR2 FQNEAQ (reference sequence). The CDR3 is CASSSSGGRTEAFF. CDR3 DNA: TGTGCCAGCAGCTCGAGCGGGGGGAGAACTGAAGCTTTCTTT.

The J gene is TRBJ1-1, the V gene TRBV6-1, with D tentatively TRBD1 (5 bases). The CDR3 totals 17 residues. Deletions cut 0 bases from V and 5 bases from J, with 19 bases between. Germline values: CDR1 MNHNS, CDR2 SASEGT. The CDR3 here is CASSEALLGGVRTEAFF. CDR3 sequence (DNA): TGTGCCAGCAGTGAAGCGCTTCTGGGGGGGGTAAGGACTGAAGCTTTCTTT.

The CDR3 is CASSDGGTPRYEQYF. The CDR3 nucleotides read TGTGCCAGCAGTGACGGGGGGACGCCCCGCTACGAGCAGTACTTC. The rearrangement uses TRBV5-4 and TRBJ2-7, with 7 bases lining up with TRBD2. The CDR3 length is 15 residues. CDR1 and CDR2 (germline): SGHNT, YYREEE (reference sequence). Losses at the gene ends were 5 bases for V and 3 bases for J; bases not matched to a gene: 11.

Here the CDR3 DNA reads TGTGCCAGCAGCTTAGGTGGGGGGACGGCAGATACGCAGTATTTT. It specifies CASSLGGGTADTQYF. V is TRBV11-2 and J is TRBJ2-3; tentative D call: TRBD2 (6 bases). This CDR3 is built from 15 residues. V was cut by 1 base and J by 4 bases, with 12 bases left in between. Germline loops: CDR1 SGHAT, CDR2 FQNNGV. Based on the CDR3 plus reference TRBV11-2 and TRBJ2-3, the full variable domain is EAGVAQSPRYKIIEKRQSVAFWCNPISGHATLYWYQQILGQGPKLLIQFQNNGVVDDSQLPKDRFSAERLKGVDSTLKIQPAKLEDSAVYLCASSLGGGTADTQYFGPGTRLTVL.

This clone appeared a few times. The chain uses TRBV5-4 and TRBJ1-1; D uncertain. CDR1 SGHNT and CDR2 YYREEE come from the germline V gene (reference sequence). Trimming removed 4 bases from V and 2 bases from J, with 9 bases in between. This CDR3 contains 13 residues. The CDR3 protein is CASSQELNTEAFF. CDR3 DNA sequence: TGTGCCAGCAGCCAAGAGTTAAACACTGAAGCTTTCTTT.

The CDR3 region is CASSFRSGLVNEQFF. The CDR3 DNA follows: TGTGCCAGCAGCTTCCGTAGCGGTTTGGTCAATGAGCAGTTCTTC. The rearrangement joins TRBV7-2 to TRBJ2-1; possible D gene TRBD2, 6 bases. V dropped 3 bases and J dropped 6 bases, with 15 bases sitting between them. The CDR3 spans 15 residues. CDR1 is SGHTA and CDR2 is FQGNSA in the germline V gene.

The rearrangement uses TRBV9 and TRBJ2-2; possibly TRBD1 for D (6 bases). The ends were cut back, 0 bases at V and 2 bases at J, with 8 bases in the middle. Germline V gene sequence: CDR1 SGDLS, CDR2 YYNGEE. This CDR3 has 15 residues. The CDR3 spells CASSVAGHNTGELFF. In DNA, the CDR3 is TGTGCCAGCAGCGTAGCGGGACACAACACCGGGGAGCTGTTTTTT. Full variable domain (missing parts from reference TRBV9 and TRBJ2-2): DSGVTQTPKHLITATGQRVTLRCSPRSGDLSVYWYQQSLDQGLQFLIQYYNGEERAKGNILERFSAQQFPDLHSELNLSSLELGDSALYFCASSVAGHNTGELFFGEGSRLTVL.

This clone was recorded a few times. This chain joins TRBV6-5 and TRBJ1-2, with a tentative D call TRBD1 (6 bases). CDR1 and CDR2 from the germline V gene are MNHEY and SVGAGI. The CDR3 has 14 amino acids. The ends were cut back, 2 bases at V and 2 bases at J, with 9 bases in the middle. CDR3 sequence reads: CASSYRGGNYGYTF. As DNA, the CDR3 is TGTGCCAGCAGTTACCGAGGGGGGAACTATGGCTACACCTTC.

This chain uses TRBV6-1 with TRBJ1-5; TRBD1 is a possible D gene (6 bases). The CDR3 has 13 residues. CDR1 MNHNS and CDR2 SASEGT come from the germline V gene. V gave up 4 bases and J gave up 5 bases, with 9 bases separating them. DNA for the CDR3: TGTGCCAGCAGTGGGGGGGCGGATCAGCCCCAGCATTTT. The encoded protein is CASSGGADQPQHF.